These 25 T cell receptor beta chains share one sample of origin, sequenced in a study of T-cell memory formation after mild COVID-19. A single record per CDR3 protein comes from TCRdb applying MiXCR to the 5' RACE reads. The sample holds some 330,000 distinct CDR3 sequences, 21% seen once. Sequencing was performed on PBMCs or a T cell subset sorted from them (not recorded which). Receptors were obtained from an adult woman who had mild COVID-19 (a few samples of this study predate the infection). Cell type and time point are not known.

The chain has TRBV12-3 or TRBV12-4 and TRBJ2-5; 10 nucleotides agree with TRBD1. V trimming: 6 bases; J trimming: 1 base; junction bases outside the gene matches: 8. The CDR3 is made up of 16 amino acids. The CDR3 coding sequence is TGTGCCAGCAGCCCCGAGGGGGACAGGGGCCAAGAGACCCAGTACTTC. The encoded protein is CASSPEGDRGQETQYF.

This chain uses TRBV6-1 with TRBJ2-1; possible D gene TRBD2, 6 bases. The CDR3 totals 14 residues. Germline-derived CDR1 and CDR2 are MNHNS and SASEGT. Trimming removed 8 bases at V and 14 bases at J, with 25 bases between. The CDR3 loop reads CASPKPLTGELKFF. DNA of the CDR3: TGTGCCAGCCCGAAGCCTCTCACGGGGGAGCTTAAGTTCTTC.

This clonotype has just a few counts. This rearrangement joins TRBV9 to TRBJ2-5; the match to TRBD2 covers 13 bases. The V gene end was trimmed by 3 bases and the J gene end by 5 bases; junction bases not matched to a gene: 1. Germline lookup yields CDR1 SGDLS and CDR2 YYNGEE. CDR3 length: 14 amino acids. CDR3 sequence (DNA): TGTGCCAGCAGCGCGGGACTAGCGGGGGAGACCCAGTACTTC. It yields the protein CASSAGLAGETQYF.

A few counts support this clonotype. This rearrangement joins TRBV5-1 to TRBJ2-1; 7 nucleotides agree with TRBD2. Germline V gene lookup returns CDR1 SGHRS and CDR2 YFSETQ. Losses at the gene ends were 0 bases for V and 3 bases for J; bases not matched to a gene: 3. CDR3 length equals 15 residues. The chain's CDR3 is CASSLGLANYNEQFF. The CDR3 DNA is TGCGCCAGCAGCTTGGGACTAGCTAACTACAATGAGCAGTTCTTC. Combining the CDR3 with reference TRBV5-1 and TRBJ2-1 gives the whole variable domain KAGVTQTPRYLIKTRGQQVTLSCSPISGHRSVSWYQQTPGQGLQFLFEYFSETQRNKGNFPGRFSGRQFSNSRSEMNVSTLELGDSALYLCASSLGLANYNEQFFGPGTRLTVL.

The genes are TRBV20-1 and TRBJ2-1; a possible D gene is TRBD2 (6 bases). Germline CDR1 is DFQATT and CDR2 is SNEGSKA (reference sequence). The CDR3 has 13 amino acids. V dropped 5 bases and J dropped 9 bases, with 17 bases sitting between them. CDR3 bases: TGCAGTGCTCGAGCGGGTTCGGGTAGTGAGCAGTTCTTC. Protein product: CSARAGSGSEQFF.

The genes are TRBV6-5 and TRBJ2-2, with 9 bases aligning to TRBD1. Germline V gene sequence: CDR1 MNHEY, CDR2 SVGAGI. V was pared by 7 bases and J by 5 bases, with 5 bases of the junction left unmatched. This CDR3 spans 14 amino acids. In nucleotides, the CDR3 is TGTGCCAGCACCAGGACAGGGGTTACCGGGGAGCTGTTTTTT. Encoded protein: CASTRTGVTGELFF.

This clonotype was picked up one time. DNA of the CDR3: TGTGCCAGCAGCCCCGCTAGCTTAGACGGCATTCAGTACTTC. It codes for CASSPASLDGIQYF. The rearrangement uses TRBV3-1 and TRBJ2-4, with D possibly being TRBD2 (5 bases). Germline CDR1 and CDR2: LGHDT and YNNKEL (reference sequence). The CDR3 has 14 residues. Between the trimmed V and J ends, which lost 4 bases and 9 bases, there was a span of 16 bases.

This clonotype occurred a few times. This chain connects TRBV7-2 to TRBJ1-6, with 9 bases fitting TRBD1. This CDR3 spans 16 amino acids. Germline trimming cut 5 bases from V and 7 bases from J; bases unmatched to any gene: 9. The V gene's germline CDR1 is SGHTA and CDR2 FQGNSA. The CDR3 sequence is CASSPTSGTGNSPLHF. In DNA form, the CDR3 reads TGTGCCAGCAGCCCGACCTCCGGGACAGGGAATTCACCCCTCCACTTT.

This clonotype was detected many times. V is TRBV10-3 and J is TRBJ1-2, with TRBD1 as a possible D gene (5 bases). Trimming left V 2 bases short and J 3 bases short, with 7 bases between. The V gene's germline CDR1 is ENHRY and CDR2 SYGVKD. CDR3 length equals 13 residues. For the CDR3, the DNA is TGTGCCATCAGTGAGACAGGTTACTATGGCTACACCTTC. It encodes CAISETGYYGYTF.

In this sample, this clonotype turned up a few times. This chain joins TRBV9 and TRBJ2-7, with D hard to call. Trimming cost V 0 bases and J 6 bases, with 10 bases left between them. The CDR3 has 13 amino acids. CDR1 is SGDLS, CDR2 YYNGEE, per germline. CDR3 bases: TGTGCCAGCAGCGTAGGTCGGGCTGCCGAGCAGTACTTC. Protein sequence: CASSVGRAAEQYF.

In this sample, this clonotype turned up a few times. V usage is TRBV4-2 and J usage is TRBJ2-7, with 7 bases that match TRBD2. V was clipped by 3 bases and J by 1 base; unmatched bases: 9. The germline CDR1 and CDR2 sequences are LGHNA and YNFKEQ. The CDR3 contains 16 residues. CDR3 in DNA: TGTGCCAGCAGCCAGTCCGCGGGAGAGCATTCCTACGAGCAGTACTTC. This sequence encodes CASSQSAGEHSYEQYF.

The gene calls are TRBV29-1 and TRBJ1-2; D is undetermined. V gave up 7 bases and J gave up 8 bases, with 20 bases separating them. The length of the CDR3 is 13 residues. The germline V gene encodes CDR1 SQVTM and CDR2 ANQGSEA. For the CDR3, the DNA is TGCAGCGCGTTGAGAGGGAGTGGAGGGGGCTACACCTTC. Translated: CSALRGSGGGYTF.

This clonotype was seen more than once but under ten times. This chain links TRBV7-2 with TRBJ1-1, with D uncertain. Germline V gives CDR1 SGHTA, CDR2 FQGNSA. The CDR3 contains 12 residues. Trimming took 1 base from V and 7 from J, leaving 7 bases between them. DNA for the CDR3: TGTGCCAGCAGCTTAGAAGTGGGTGAAGCTTTCTTT. This translates into CASSLEVGEAFF.

This clonotype has only a few counts. This CDR3 is CASSLRAGGHHNEQFF. In DNA, the CDR3 is TGTGCCAGCAGCTTACGGGCGGGAGGCCACCACAATGAGCAGTTCTTC. This rearrangement joins TRBV7-8 to TRBJ2-1; 8 positions agree with TRBD2. Germline CDR1 is SGHVS and CDR2 is FQNEAQ. J gave up 5 bases and V 2 bases, and 8 bases lay outside the gene matches. The CDR3 sequence is 16 residues long.

J is TRBJ1-5 and V is TRBV12-3 or TRBV12-4, with a tentative D call TRBD1 (6 bases). Deletions cut 0 bases from V and 4 bases from J, with 10 bases between. CDR3 length: 15 amino acids. CDR3 sequence (DNA): TGTGCCAGCAGTTTAGCAGGGGGGAGTAATCAGCCCCAGCATTTT. The encoded protein is CASSLAGGSNQPQHF.

This clonotype was picked up a small number of times. The chain carries TRBV5-1 and TRBJ2-1; 9 nucleotides align to TRBD2. CDR3 length: 15 residues. The germline V gene has CDR1 SGHRS and CDR2 YFSETQ. V trimming: 4 bases; J trimming: 9 bases; junction bases outside the gene matches: 11. CDR3 nucleotides: TGCGCCAGCAGCATGGTGGCGGGAGGGCATCCTGAGCAGTTCTTC. Its translation is CASSMVAGGHPEQFF.

The chain employs TRBV6-2 or TRBV6-3 and TRBJ2-7, with TRBD2 identical over 8 bases. CDR3 length equals 11 residues. Germline V lookup: CDR1 MNHEY, CDR2 SVGEGT. J was trimmed by 9 bases and V by 6 bases; bases with no gene match: 4. CDR3: CASSQTSAQYF. DNA for the CDR3: TGTGCCAGCAGCCAGACTAGCGCGCAGTACTTC.

This clonotype was seen only a few times. The chain recombines TRBV5-1 with TRBJ1-1, with TRBD1 as a possible D gene (5 bases). This CDR3 is 17 amino acids long. Trimming cost V 0 bases and J 0 bases, with 15 bases left between them. Germline V lookup: CDR1 SGHRS, CDR2 YFSETQ. The CDR3 coding sequence is TGCGCCAGCAGCTTGGGACAGACCAGCTTTATGAACACTGAAGCTTTCTTT. Its protein product is CASSLGQTSFMNTEAFF.

As DNA, the CDR3 is TGTGCCAGCAGGGAGACAGGGAAAACTGAAGCTTTCTTT. This sequence encodes CASRETGKTEAFF. The rearrangement joins TRBV6-4 to TRBJ1-1; 7 bases are shared with TRBD1. V shed 6 bases and J 5 bases; nucleotides not matched to a gene: 6. The CDR3 length is 13 residues. The germline V gene encodes CDR1 MRHNA and CDR2 SNTAGT.

V is TRBV2 and J is TRBJ2-5, with TRBD2 matching over 12 bases. V was clipped by 7 bases and J by 1 base; unmatched bases: 1. The CDR3 length is 14 residues. The germline V gene encodes CDR1 SNHLY and CDR2 FYNNEI. The CDR3 coding sequence is TGTGCCAGCAAGACTAGCGGGGGCCAAGAGACCCAGTACTTC. It translates to CASKTSGGQETQYF.

The rearrangement links TRBV9 to TRBJ2-1; D possibly matches TRBD1 or TRBD2 (5 bases each). The CDR3 totals 15 residues. The V end lost 0 bases, the J end lost 5 bases, and 12 bases lay between the germline ends. Germline CDR1 SGDLS, CDR2 YYNGEE. The CDR3 sequence is CASSVVGAWDNEQFF. DNA of the CDR3: TGTGCCAGCAGCGTAGTCGGGGCCTGGGACAATGAGCAGTTCTTC.

This chain uses TRBV29-1 with TRBJ2-3; tentatively, D is TRBD2 (6 bases). Germline V gives CDR1 SQVTM, CDR2 ANQGSEA. The germline V and J ends were trimmed by 7 bases and 5 bases, with 13 bases remaining between them. The CDR3 consists of 12 residues. Written as DNA, the CDR3 is TGCAGCGAGGAGGGTGAAGGAGATACGCAGTATTTT. Translating it yields CSEEGEGDTQYF.

This clonotype has more than one count but fewer than ten. The CDR3 nucleotides read TGCAGTGCTAGAGGGTGGGGGGGTCCAGATACGCAGTATTTT. Residues: CSARGWGGPDTQYF. This chain joins TRBV20-1 and TRBJ2-3; 7 bases are shared with TRBD2. Germline-derived CDR1 and CDR2 are DFQATT and SNEGSKA (reference sequence). The CDR3 sequence is 14 residues long. V lost 1 base, J lost 4 bases, and 5 bases stayed unmatched.

This rearrangement joins TRBV24-1 to TRBJ2-1; 11 nucleotides line up with TRBD1. Germline CDR1 and CDR2: KGHDR and SFDVKD. CDR3 size: 20 residues. V lost 3 bases and J lost 8; bases outside the gene matches: 20. CDR3 residues: CATSDPTGTGGKGGVYEQFF. The CDR3 DNA sequence: TGTGCCACCAGTGATCCCACCGGGACAGGGGGTAAAGGGGGAGTTTATGAGCAGTTCTTC.

The chain couples TRBV6-6 to TRBJ2-7; 8 nucleotides match TRBD1. There are 15 residues in the CDR3. Unmatched junction bases numbered 6, after V lost 0 bases and J lost 5 bases. From germline, CDR1 is MNHNY and CDR2 SVGAGI (reference sequence). The CDR3 loop is CASSYSQGAFDEQYF. CDR3 bases: TGTGCCAGCAGTTACTCCCAGGGGGCGTTCGACGAGCAGTACTTC.